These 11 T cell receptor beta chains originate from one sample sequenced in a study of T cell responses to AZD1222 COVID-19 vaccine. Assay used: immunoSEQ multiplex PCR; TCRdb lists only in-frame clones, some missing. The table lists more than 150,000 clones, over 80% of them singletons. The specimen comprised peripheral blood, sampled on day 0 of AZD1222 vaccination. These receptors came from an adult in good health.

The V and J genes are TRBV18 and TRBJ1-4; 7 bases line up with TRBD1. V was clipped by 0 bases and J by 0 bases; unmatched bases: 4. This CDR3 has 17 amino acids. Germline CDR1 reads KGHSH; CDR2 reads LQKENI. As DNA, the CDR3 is TGTGCCAGCTCACCACCGGGACAGCGTACAACTAATGAAAAACTGTTTTTT. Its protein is CASSPPGQRTTNEKLFF.

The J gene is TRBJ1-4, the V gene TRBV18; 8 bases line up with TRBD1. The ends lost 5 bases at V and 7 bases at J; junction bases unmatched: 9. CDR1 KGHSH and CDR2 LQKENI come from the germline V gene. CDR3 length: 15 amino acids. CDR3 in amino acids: CASSSLPRGPEKLFF. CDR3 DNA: TGTGCCAGCTCATCCCTGCCCAGGGGGCCTGAAAAACTGTTTTTT.

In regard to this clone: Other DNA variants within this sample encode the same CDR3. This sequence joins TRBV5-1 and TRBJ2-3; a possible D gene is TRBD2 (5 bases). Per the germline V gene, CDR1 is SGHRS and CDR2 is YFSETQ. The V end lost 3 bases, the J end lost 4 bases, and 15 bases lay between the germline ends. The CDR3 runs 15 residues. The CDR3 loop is CASSSGPGGPDTQYF. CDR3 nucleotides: TGCGCCAGCAGCTCCGGGCCTGGAGGACCAGATACGCAGTATTTT.

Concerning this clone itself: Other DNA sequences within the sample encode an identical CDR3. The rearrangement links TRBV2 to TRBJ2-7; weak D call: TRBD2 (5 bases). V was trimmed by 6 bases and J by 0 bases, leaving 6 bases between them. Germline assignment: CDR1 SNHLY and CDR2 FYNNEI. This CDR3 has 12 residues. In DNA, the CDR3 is TGTGCCAGCAGGGAGGACTCCTACGAGCAGTACTTC. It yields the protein CASREDSYEQYF.

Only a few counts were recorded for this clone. CDR3: CASSLTTGDNSPLHF. Written as DNA, the CDR3 is TGTGCCAGCAGCTTGACAACAGGGGATAATTCACCCCTCCACTTT. The chain links TRBV5-4 to TRBJ1-6, with 7 positions matching TRBD1. J gave up 5 bases and V 1 base, and 3 bases lay outside the gene matches. The germline V gene encodes CDR1 SGHNT and CDR2 YYREEE (reference sequence). The CDR3 has 15 residues.

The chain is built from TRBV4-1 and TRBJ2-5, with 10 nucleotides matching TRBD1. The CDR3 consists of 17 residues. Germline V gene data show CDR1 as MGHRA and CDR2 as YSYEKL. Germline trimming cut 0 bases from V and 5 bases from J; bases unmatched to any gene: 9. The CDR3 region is CASSQDPRGQGLETQYF. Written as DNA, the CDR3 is TGCGCCAGCAGCCAAGATCCGCGGGGACAGGGGTTGGAGACCCAGTACTTC.

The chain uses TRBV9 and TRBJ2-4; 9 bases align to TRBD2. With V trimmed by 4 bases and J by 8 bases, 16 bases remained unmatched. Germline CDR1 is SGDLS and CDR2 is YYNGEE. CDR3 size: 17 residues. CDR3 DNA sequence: TGTGCCAGCAGCTCTGCGGGGGGGCTCGGGATGTATGACATTCAGTACTTC. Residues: CASSSAGGLGMYDIQYF.

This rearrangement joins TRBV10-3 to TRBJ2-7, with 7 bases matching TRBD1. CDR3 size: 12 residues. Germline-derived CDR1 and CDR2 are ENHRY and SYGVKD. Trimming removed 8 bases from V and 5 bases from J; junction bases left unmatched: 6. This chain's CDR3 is CAIASTGNEQYF. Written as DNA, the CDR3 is TGTGCCATCGCCTCGACAGGGAACGAGCAGTACTTC.

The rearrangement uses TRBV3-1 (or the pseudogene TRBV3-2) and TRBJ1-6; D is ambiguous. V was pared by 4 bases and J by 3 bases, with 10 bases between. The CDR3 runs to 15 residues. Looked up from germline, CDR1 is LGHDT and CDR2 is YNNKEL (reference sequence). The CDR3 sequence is CASSPGTVYNSPLHF. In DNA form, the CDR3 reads TGTGCCAGCAGCCCCGGAACAGTCTATAATTCACCCCTCCACTTT.

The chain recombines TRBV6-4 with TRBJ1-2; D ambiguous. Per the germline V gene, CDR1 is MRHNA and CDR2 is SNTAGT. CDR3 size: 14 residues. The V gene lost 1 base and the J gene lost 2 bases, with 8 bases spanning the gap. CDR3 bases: TGTGCCAGCAGTGACTGGAAATACAACTATGGCTACACCTTC. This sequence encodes CASSDWKYNYGYTF.

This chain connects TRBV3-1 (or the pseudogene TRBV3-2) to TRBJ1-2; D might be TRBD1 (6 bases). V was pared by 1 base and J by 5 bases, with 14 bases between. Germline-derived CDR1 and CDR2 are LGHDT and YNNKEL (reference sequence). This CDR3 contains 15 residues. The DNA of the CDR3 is TGTGCCAGCAGCCAAGTGGCACAGGGAGGGTATGGCTACACCTTC. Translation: CASSQVAQGGYGYTF.